Listed below are T cell receptor beta chains from one sample, sequenced in a study of cytomegalovirus exposure and HLA in healthy donors. The assay was immunoSEQ multiplex PCR, and TCRdb's table has in-frame clones only and misses some. The sample contains about 140,000 clones, around 80% of which appear only once. The sequencing input was PBMCs. The receptors were gathered from a male donor in good health and CMV-seropositive. CDR3s leave out the opening cysteine and the closing phenylalanine or tryptophan. Each record gives: CDR3 protein, J gene, V gene.

ASSLEGNYNEQF TRBJ2-1 TRBV7-9
ATTLGENYGYT TRBJ1-2 TRBV28
ASSELGRGVYNEQF TRBJ2-1 TRBV25-1
ASSPNQETQY TRBJ2-5 TRBV9
ASTRGGDTEAF TRBJ1-1 TRBV6-5
ASSLGLADGYT TRBJ1-2 TRBV11-2
ASSPRQGNFLYT TRBJ1-2 TRBV27
ATLTGDGPDTQY TRBJ2-3 TRBV2
ASRSPAGEKLF TRBJ1-4 TRBV28
ASSTGTGKWNEQF TRBJ2-1 TRBV7-2
ASSLQTFSGANVLT TRBJ2-6 TRBV18
ASSKKGGEGEKLF TRBJ1-4 TRBV25-1
ASSDWDSFDSNQPQH TRBJ1-5 TRBV7-6
ASSQAGGGETQY TRBJ2-5 TRBV4-1
ASSTTGSVNTEAF TRBJ1-1 TRBV5-8
ASRQGDGSNQPQH TRBJ1-5 TRBV5-1
ASSLVHTAYGYT TRBJ1-2 TRBV7-9
ASSAAGFLFDGYT TRBJ1-2 TRBV9
ASSQDQDSYEQY TRBJ2-7 TRBV4-1
ASRPSGATGNTIY TRBJ1-3 TRBV10-2
ASSPTGYEQY - TRBV7-6
ATLLKDYPPTPSGETQY TRBJ2-5 TRBV28
ASSLAGTSGAADTQY TRBJ2-3 TRBV5-1
ASSTKPGVNQPQH TRBJ1-5 TRBV19
ASRPAARTDTQY TRBJ2-3 TRBV28
ASSQDRGGETVSYEQY TRBJ2-7 TRBV4-3
ASSLIGLAGGPGTGELF TRBJ2-2 TRBV28
ASSPGTGDTEKLF TRBJ1-4 TRBV9
ASSQDRDRPGYGYT TRBJ1-2 TRBV4-3
ASSFGGASAGEQF TRBJ2-1 TRBV7-3
SVLDIYEQY TRBJ2-7 TRBV29-1
ASTQGANGYT TRBJ1-2 TRBV19
ASSLDAGAGEQY TRBJ2-7 TRBV5-1
ASSWSGGSSYNEQF TRBJ2-1 TRBV7-9
ASSLVFSGVRETQY TRBJ2-5 TRBV7-2